A selection of T cell receptor beta chains follows, all from one sample in a study of T cell changes during pregnancy in multiple sclerosis. Assay: immunoSEQ multiplex PCR; the TCRdb copy retains only in-frame clones and omits some. The sample holds 50,000 or so clones, roughly 92% seen once. Sequencing used CD4+ T cells from peripheral blood mononuclear cells, obtained in the third trimester of pregnancy. The receptor set was obtained from a female donor with multiple sclerosis, enrolled in a pregnancy study. The CDR3 runs from the conserved cysteine through the conserved F or W. Fields, in order: clone size, J gene, D gene, V gene, CDR3 DNA, CDR3 protein. The D gene is left open where the match is weak. Not all rows give a size; the values are once, few, many and, for expanded clones, a class.

abundance: NA; j_gene: TRBJ2-7; d_gene: TRBD1; v_gene: TRBV6-1; CDR3nt: TGTGCCAGCAGTCCCCACAGGGGGAATGCATACGAGCAGTACTTC; CDR3aa: CASSPHRGNAYEQYF
abundance: NA; j_gene: TRBJ2-7; d_gene: TRBD1; v_gene: TRBV28; CDR3nt: TGTGCCAGCAGTGGACAGGGGTGGTACTTC; CDR3aa: CASSGQGWYF
abundance: NA; j_gene: TRBJ1-5; d_gene: TRBD1; v_gene: TRBV6-6; CDR3nt: TGTGCCAGCAGCTACTCACAGGGGAGGTACCAGCCCCAGCATTTT; CDR3aa: CASSYSQGRYQPQHF
abundance: NA; j_gene: TRBJ2-5; d_gene: TRBD2; v_gene: TRBV5-4; CDR3nt: TGTGCCAGCAGCTTTGAACTAGCGGACCAAGAGACCCAGTACTTC; CDR3aa: CASSFELADQETQYF
abundance: NA; j_gene: TRBJ1-5; d_gene: TRBD1; v_gene: TRBV18; CDR3nt: TGTGCCAGCTCACCAAGCGGACAGGGATGGCAGCCCCAGCATTTT; CDR3aa: CASSPSGQGWQPQHF
abundance: NA; j_gene: TRBJ2-1; d_gene: TRBD2; v_gene: TRBV19; CDR3nt: TGTGCCAGTAGTATAGCGACTAGCGGGAGGAAGGGTCTGTTCTTC; CDR3aa: CASSIATSGRKGLFF
abundance: NA; j_gene: TRBJ2-1; d_gene: TRBD2; v_gene: TRBV30; CDR3nt: TGTGCCTGGAGTCGGACGACTAGCGGGAGGGCCGGTGAGCAGTTCTTC; CDR3aa: CAWSRTTSGRAGEQFF
abundance: NA; j_gene: TRBJ2-7; d_gene: TRBD2; v_gene: TRBV5-6; CDR3nt: TGTGCCAGCAGCAGGACTAGGACGGCCTACGAGCAGTACTTC; CDR3aa: CASSRTRTAYEQYF
abundance: NA; j_gene: TRBJ1-5; d_gene: TRBD1; v_gene: TRBV6-1; CDR3nt: TGTGCCAGCAGTGAAGCGAGGGCAGGGGGTCGCAATCAGCCCCAGCATTTT; CDR3aa: CASSEARAGGRNQPQHF
abundance: NA; j_gene: TRBJ1-4; d_gene: TRBD1; v_gene: TRBV6-7; CDR3nt: TGTGCCAGCACCCCCGAGGGGGCGAAAGATGGAGAACTGTTTTTT; CDR3aa: CASTPEGAKDGELFF
abundance: NA; j_gene: TRBJ2-1; d_gene: NA; v_gene: TRBV6-1; CDR3nt: TGTGCCAGCAGTGATGTCGGCGGCTGGGTATACAATGAGCAGTTCTTC; CDR3aa: CASSDVGGWVYNEQFF
abundance: NA; j_gene: TRBJ2-1; d_gene: TRBD2; v_gene: TRBV5-6; CDR3nt: TGTGCCAGCAGCTATCCGGGACTAGCGGGAGTAAATGAGCAGTTCTTC; CDR3aa: CASSYPGLAGVNEQFF
abundance: NA; j_gene: TRBJ2-7; d_gene: TRBD1; v_gene: TRBV5-4; CDR3nt: TGTGCCAGCAGTTCCGGACAGGCATCCTACGAGCAGTACTTC; CDR3aa: CASSSGQASYEQYF
abundance: few; j_gene: TRBJ1-2; d_gene: TRBD1; v_gene: TRBV5-1; CDR3nt: TGCGCCAGCCACAGGACAGGGGACCCCTATGGCTACACCTTC; CDR3aa: CASHRTGDPYGYTF
abundance: NA; j_gene: TRBJ1-4; d_gene: TRBD1; v_gene: TRBV9; CDR3nt: TGTGCCAGCAGCTGGGACAGCAAGAATGAAAAACTGTTTTTT; CDR3aa: CASSWDSKNEKLFF
abundance: NA; j_gene: TRBJ1-2; d_gene: TRBD1; v_gene: TRBV25-1; CDR3nt: TGTGCCAGCAGTGAATCAAGGGGGGACAGGGGTACTGGCTACACCTTC; CDR3aa: CASSESRGDRGTGYTF
abundance: NA; j_gene: TRBJ2-7; d_gene: TRBD1; v_gene: TRBV28; CDR3nt: TGTGCCAGCAGTCCCCCAGTTAACAGGGGGAGAGAGCAGTACTTC; CDR3aa: CASSPPVNRGREQYF
abundance: NA; j_gene: TRBJ1-4; d_gene: NA; v_gene: TRBV5-6; CDR3nt: TGTGCCAGCAGCGCGGACACCACTGAAAAACTGTTTTTT; CDR3aa: CASSADTTEKLFF
abundance: NA; j_gene: TRBJ2-5; d_gene: NA; v_gene: TRBV18; CDR3nt: TGTGCCAGCTCACCAATCTCTAGCAGAGAAGAGACCCAGTACTTC; CDR3aa: CASSPISSREETQYF
abundance: once; j_gene: TRBJ2-5; d_gene: NA; v_gene: TRBV9; CDR3nt: TGTGCCAGCAGCGTGGACAGCCGCCAACAAGAGACCCAGTACTTC; CDR3aa: CASSVDSRQQETQYF